Listed below are T cell receptor beta chains from one sample, sequenced in a study of Graves' ophthalmopathy and Graves' hyperthyroidism. TCRdb analysed the multiplex PCR reads with MiXCR anew, one entry per CDR3 protein. The sample consists of about 400,000 distinct CDR3 sequences, approximately 21% of them appearing once. The sample taken for sequencing was peripheral blood. Receptor source: a woman aged 18-29 years with stable Graves' hyperthyroidism. CDR3s include the opening cysteine and the closing phenylalanine or tryptophan. A clone size is listed for some rows: how often the clone was seen (once, few, many), or a class if it is expanded.

clone_size	j_call	v_call	cdr3_aa
-	TRBJ1-5	TRBV6-1	CASATRTGNQPQHF
many	TRBJ1-5	TRBV20-1	CSASSLGGQPQHF
many	TRBJ1-6	TRBV30	CAWSQSGTGGNSPLHF
many	TRBJ2-7	TRBV12-3/TRBV12-4	CASSFQGSSYEQYF
many	TRBJ2-7	TRBV29-1	CSVGTGGAYEQYF
many	TRBJ2-7	TRBV6-2/TRBV6-3	CASSRAGTGVYEQYF
few	TRBJ1-2	TRBV30	CAWSLGPGQGTYTF
-	TRBJ2-7	TRBV11-2	CASSLKIGTGEVEQYF
many	TRBJ2-2	TRBV3-1	CASSQDEVPGELFF
many	TRBJ2-7	TRBV20-1	CSARDPMGVYEQYF
many	TRBJ1-5	TRBV6-5	CASSYSGQGNRQPQHF
few	TRBJ2-2	TRBV9	CASRTSANTGELFF
many	TRBJ2-2	TRBV12-3/TRBV12-4	CASTQSGELFF
many	TRBJ1-1	TRBV11-2	CASSLAYREKTEAFF
many	TRBJ1-2	TRBV6-2/TRBV6-3	CASSYANPRGYTF
many	TRBJ2-7	TRBV6-5	CASTGRGREGRDEQYF
-	TRBJ2-7	TRBV28	CASSTPYGGVAYEQYF
-	TRBJ2-7	TRBV27	CASSYALGGEQYF
few	TRBJ2-7	TRBV9	CASSVSGGSVYEQYF
many	TRBJ1-2	TRBV12-3/TRBV12-4	CASSLAGQGALYGYTF
-	TRBJ1-5	TRBV6-2/TRBV6-3	CASSPDRASNQPQHF